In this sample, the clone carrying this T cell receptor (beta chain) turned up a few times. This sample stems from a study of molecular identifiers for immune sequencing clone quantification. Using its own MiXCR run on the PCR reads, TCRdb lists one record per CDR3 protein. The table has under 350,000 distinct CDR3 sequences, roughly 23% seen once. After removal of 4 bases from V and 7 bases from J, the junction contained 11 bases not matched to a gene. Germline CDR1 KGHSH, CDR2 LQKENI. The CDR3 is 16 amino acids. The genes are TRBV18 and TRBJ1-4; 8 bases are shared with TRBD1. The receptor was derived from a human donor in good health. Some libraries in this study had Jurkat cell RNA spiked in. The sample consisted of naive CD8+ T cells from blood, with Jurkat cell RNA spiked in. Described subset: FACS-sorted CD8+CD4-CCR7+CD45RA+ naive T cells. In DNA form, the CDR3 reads TGTGCCAGCTCACTTCAAGCAGGGGGCGAAGGTGAAAAACTGTTTTTT. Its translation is CASSLQAGGEGEKLFF.